A single sample is the source of the 13 T cell receptor beta chains below, sequenced in a study of neoadjuvant anti-PD-1 for oral cavity cancer. Only in-frame clones appear in the TCRdb table, and some are missing; sequencing was by immunoSEQ multiplex PCR. The sample has over 15,000 clones, 55% to 70% seen once. This material consisted of PBMCs, taken before nivolumab (anti-PD-1) treatment. The receptors here all came from a person aged 35-79 years with oral cavity squamous cell carcinoma.

The chain uses TRBV6-6 and TRBJ2-7, with 7 bases lining up with TRBD1. CDR3 length: 15 amino acids. J lost 1 base, V lost 4 bases, and 7 bases had no gene match. Germline lookup yields CDR1 MNHNY and CDR2 SVGAGI (reference sequence). The CDR3 nucleotides read TGTGCCAGCAGTTCCGGGACAGATACTTCCTACGAGCAGTACTTC. This gives the protein CASSSGTDTSYEQYF.

J is TRBJ2-1 and V is TRBV7-3; 7 positions match TRBD2. CDR3 length: 15 amino acids. The ends lost 1 base at V and 2 bases at J; junction bases unmatched: 2. Germline-derived CDR1 and CDR2 are SGHTA and FQGTGA. CDR3 DNA sequence: TGTGCCAGCAGCTTAATGGGGACTACCTACAATGAGCAGTTCTTC. Translation: CASSLMGTTYNEQFF.

The chain is built from TRBV6-1 and TRBJ1-1; D is possibly TRBD1 (6 bases). Per the germline V gene, CDR1 is MNHNS and CDR2 is SASEGT. Trimming pared 0 bases from V and 0 bases from J, leaving 17 bases between. The CDR3 spans 18 residues. CDR3 region: CASSEAHYRAGVNTEAFF. As DNA, the CDR3 is TGTGCCAGCAGTGAAGCGCACTACAGGGCTGGGGTGAACACTGAAGCTTTCTTT.

Only one count was recorded for this clone. The V gene is TRBV15, the J gene TRBJ2-1; D may match TRBD1 or TRBD2 (5 bases each). The CDR3 has 16 residues. Per germline, CDR1 LNHNV and CDR2 YYDKDF (reference sequence). Trimming cost V 3 bases and J 7 bases, with 19 bases left between them. CDR3 residues: CATSSRVTGTTNEQFF. CDR3 bases: TGTGCCACCAGCAGTCGGGTTACCGGGACCACGAATGAGCAGTTCTTC.

In its sample, this clone was seen once. The rearrangement joins TRBV29-1 to TRBJ2-6; TRBD2 aligns across 7 bases. The germline V gene has CDR1 SQVTM and CDR2 ANQGSEA. Trimming at V came to 3 bases and at J to 2 bases, leaving 1 base not matched to a gene. There are 14 residues in the CDR3. DNA of the CDR3: TGCAGCGTTGACAGCGGGGCTGGGGCCAACGTCCTGACTTTC. Its protein product is CSVDSGAGANVLTF.

This clone was detected a few times. The chain is built from TRBV11-1 and TRBJ2-1; TRBD2 matches at 13 bases. V was pared by 5 bases and J by 8 bases, with 12 bases of the junction left unmatched. The V gene's germline CDR1 is SGHAT and CDR2 FQDESV (reference sequence). CDR3 length equals 17 residues. As DNA, the CDR3 is TGTGCCAGCAGCCCGACTAGCGGGGGGCCTCGTCCCGATGAGCAGTTCTTC. Residues: CASSPTSGGPRPDEQFF.

The gene calls are TRBV2 and TRBJ1-1, with D hard to call. Trimming removed 6 bases at V and 0 bases at J, with 8 bases between. CDR1 is SNHLY and CDR2 is FYNNEI in the germline V gene. The CDR3 is 13 amino acids. CDR3 loop: CASRTEMNTEAFF. The CDR3 DNA sequence: TGTGCCAGCAGGACCGAAATGAACACTGAAGCTTTCTTT.

The chain joins TRBV7-8 to TRBJ2-3; no reliable D call. From germline, CDR1 is SGHVS and CDR2 FQNEAQ. This CDR3 spans 13 amino acids. Trimming shortened V by 3 bases and J by 5 bases, and 9 bases separated the two germline ends. The CDR3 bases are TGTGCCAGCAGCTTCGGTGAGCGAGATACGCAGTATTTT. It codes for CASSFGERDTQYF.

The chain carries TRBV11-2 and TRBJ1-1, with D tentatively TRBD1 (5 bases). Germline lookup yields CDR1 SGHAT and CDR2 FQNNGV. V dropped 4 bases and J dropped 7 bases, with 16 bases sitting between them. The CDR3 covers 14 residues. The DNA of the CDR3 is TGTGCCAGCAGCTCCGTCAGGACTGGGGGTGAAGCTTTCTTT. This codes for CASSSVRTGGEAFF.

V gene TRBV6-1 combines with J gene TRBJ2-7; D call uncertain. This CDR3 spans 14 amino acids. The germline V and J ends were trimmed by 4 bases and 4 bases, with 14 bases remaining between them. The germline V gene encodes CDR1 MNHNS and CDR2 SASEGT. For the CDR3, the DNA is TGTGCCAGCAGTGTTAGCCAGGTCGGGTACGAGCAGTACTTC. Amino acids: CASSVSQVGYEQYF.

V is TRBV6-5 and J is TRBJ2-7; 16 bases are shared with TRBD2. CDR1 is MNHEY and CDR2 is SVGAGI in the germline V gene. The CDR3 is made up of 15 amino acids. Unmatched junction bases numbered 5, after V lost 5 bases and J lost 7 bases. The CDR3 sequence is CASSRVGLAGGEQYF. Written as DNA, the CDR3 is TGTGCCAGCAGTAGAGTGGGACTAGCGGGAGGGGAGCAGTACTTC.

This clone came up once. The chain has TRBV7-9 and TRBJ1-4; 9 nucleotides line up with TRBD1. V gave up 5 bases and J gave up 8 bases; unmatched junction bases: 12. This CDR3 has 16 residues. Germline lookup yields CDR1 SEHNR and CDR2 FQNEAQ (reference sequence). The CDR3 DNA reads TGTGCCAGCAGCATAGACCAGACAGGGGGTTTCGAAAAACTGTTTTTT. Translation: CASSIDQTGGFEKLFF.

Only one count was recorded for this clone. The chain combines TRBV27 with TRBJ1-5; D is perhaps TRBD1 (5 bases). Trimming shortened V by 4 bases and J by 2 bases, and 9 bases separated the two germline ends. The CDR3 consists of 14 residues. CDR1 and CDR2 (germline): MNHEY, SMNVEV (reference sequence). CDR3 amino acids: CASSSQGRNQPQHF. Written as DNA, the CDR3 is TGTGCCAGCAGTTCGCAGGGTCGCAATCAGCCCCAGCATTTT.